Listed here is a single TCR beta chain. PCR primers comprised 60 Vbeta and 13 Jbeta primers. TCRdb keeps only in-frame clones here, not all; method: immunoSEQ multiplex PCR. This sample's clone table lists around 46,000 clones. These data come from a study of cytomegalovirus exposure and HLA in healthy donors. This CDR3 has 16 residues. Germline CDR1 reads MDHEN; CDR2 reads SYDVKM. Germline trimming cut 3 bases from V and 0 bases from J; bases unmatched to any gene: 5. Each of the donors was a healthy bone marrow donor. The clonotype comes from a woman between 40 and 50 years old in good health and CMV-seronegative. V usage is TRBV28 and J usage is TRBJ1-3; 7 nucleotides match TRBD1. The source material was PBMCs. The CDR3 spells CASSFDRDSSGNTIYF. In DNA, the CDR3 is TGTGCCAGCAGTTTTGACAGGGATAGCTCTGGAAACACCATATATTTT.